These T cell receptor beta chains were read from a single sample in a study of identical twins. TCRdb passed the 5' RACE reads through MiXCR, listing each CDR3 protein once. This table holds 1,800,000 or so distinct CDR3 sequences, roughly a third found once. Sequencing used cord blood. The source is a newborn girl in good health. Both conserved end residues are part of each CDR3. The D gene is left open where the match is weak. Not all rows give a size; the values are once, few, many and, for expanded clones, a class.

clone size: once
D gene: -
V gene: TRBV12-3/TRBV12-4
J gene: TRBJ2-5
CDR3 protein: CASSFALMEGYETQYF
CDR3 DNA: TGTGCCAGCAGTTTTGCCCTGATGGAGGGGTACGAGACCCAGTACTTC

clone size: few
D gene: -
V gene: TRBV28
J gene: TRBJ2-4
CDR3 protein: CASSFIGSAPMYF
CDR3 DNA: TGTGCCAGCAGTTTTATTGGGTCGGCCCCTATGTACTTC

clone size: many
D gene: TRBD1
V gene: TRBV10-3
J gene: TRBJ2-1
CDR3 protein: CAIGTGGNEQFF
CDR3 DNA: TGTGCCATCGGGACAGGGGGCAATGAGCAGTTCTTC

clone size: few
D gene: -
V gene: TRBV3-1
J gene: TRBJ2-1
CDR3 protein: CASSRRGNSYNEQFF
CDR3 DNA: TGTGCCAGCAGCCGCCGCGGGAACTCCTACAACGAGCAGTTCTTC

clone size: -
D gene: -
V gene: TRBV20-1
J gene: TRBJ2-3
CDR3 protein: CSAPKQGPDTQYF
CDR3 DNA: TGCAGTGCCCCAAAACAGGGCCCAGATACGCAGTATTTT

clone size: -
D gene: -
V gene: TRBV12-3/TRBV12-4
J gene: TRBJ2-1
CDR3 protein: CASSFKRHSYNEQLF
CDR3 DNA: TGTGCCAGCAGTTTTAAGCGGCACTCCTACAATGAGCAGTTATTC

clone size: many
D gene: -
V gene: TRBV7-2
J gene: TRBJ2-3
CDR3 protein: CASSVQTDTQYF
CDR3 DNA: TGTGCCAGCAGCGTACAGACAGATACGCAGTATTTT

clone size: -
D gene: -
V gene: TRBV5-6
J gene: TRBJ2-7
CDR3 protein: CASSLGTSGLYNEQYF
CDR3 DNA: TGTGCCAGCAGCTTGGGTACGTCGGGACTTTACAATGAGCAGTACTTC

clone size: -
D gene: TRBD1
V gene: TRBV10-3
J gene: TRBJ1-2
CDR3 protein: CAIRGTGRAYGYTF
CDR3 DNA: TGTGCCATCAGGGGGACAGGGAGGGCCTATGGCTACACCTTC

clone size: few
D gene: -
V gene: TRBV13
J gene: TRBJ2-2
CDR3 protein: CASSLAPDTGELFF
CDR3 DNA: TGTGCCAGCAGCTTAGCACCCGACACCGGGGAGCTGTTTTTT

clone size: -
D gene: -
V gene: TRBV2
J gene: TRBJ1-2
CDR3 protein: CAIGLGAGGYTF
CDR3 DNA: TGTGCCATCGGGTTGGGGGCAGGAGGCTACACCTTC

clone size: -
D gene: -
V gene: TRBV5-1
J gene: TRBJ1-2
CDR3 protein: CACSPVSNYGYTF
CDR3 DNA: TGCGCCTGCAGCCCGGTATCGAACTATGGCTACACCTTC

clone size: -
D gene: -
V gene: TRBV5-1
J gene: TRBJ2-1
CDR3 protein: CASSLVGTHNEQFF
CDR3 DNA: TGCGCCAGCAGCTTGGTCGGGACCCACAATGAGCAGTTCTTC

clone size: many
D gene: -
V gene: TRBV20-1
J gene: TRBJ2-5
CDR3 protein: CSARFQVGETQYF
CDR3 DNA: TGCAGTGCTAGGTTTCAGGTTGGAGAGACCCAGTACTTC

clone size: -
D gene: -
V gene: TRBV7-2
J gene: TRBJ1-6
CDR3 protein: CASSLFETGPLHF
CDR3 DNA: TGTGCCAGCAGCTTATTCGAAACGGGACCCCTCCACTTT

clone size: few
D gene: TRBD1
V gene: TRBV6-4
J gene: TRBJ2-7
CDR3 protein: CASSLGDSINSYNEQYF
CDR3 DNA: TGTGCCAGCAGTCTTGGGGACAGCATCAACTCCTACAATGAGCAGTACTTC

clone size: few
D gene: TRBD2
V gene: TRBV20-1
J gene: TRBJ2-2
CDR3 protein: CSARVALAGSGELFF
CDR3 DNA: TGCAGTGCTAGAGTGGCGCTAGCGGGATCCGGGGAGCTGTTTTTT

clone size: few
D gene: TRBD1
V gene: TRBV27
J gene: TRBJ2-1
CDR3 protein: CASRTGKYYNEQFF
CDR3 DNA: TGTGCCAGCAGGACAGGGAAGTACTACAATGAGCAGTTCTTC

clone size: -
D gene: -
V gene: TRBV3-1
J gene: TRBJ2-2
CDR3 protein: CASTLGLRGGELFF
CDR3 DNA: TGTGCCAGCACCCTGGGTCTTAGAGGCGGGGAGCTGTTTTTT

clone size: few
D gene: TRBD2
V gene: TRBV28
J gene: TRBJ2-2
CDR3 protein: CASRVTGLANTGELFF
CDR3 DNA: TGTGCCAGCAGAGTCACGGGACTAGCGAACACCGGGGAGCTGTTTTTT

clone size: -
D gene: -
V gene: TRBV6-2/TRBV6-3
J gene: TRBJ2-1
CDR3 protein: CASGLARYRGNEQFF
CDR3 DNA: TGTGCCAGCGGACTAGCCCGGTACAGGGGCAATGAGCAGTTCTTC

clone size: once
D gene: -
V gene: TRBV4-1
J gene: TRBJ1-1
CDR3 protein: CAISQGIGTEAFF
CDR3 DNA: TGCGCCATCAGCCAAGGGATCGGGACTGAAGCTTTCTTT

clone size: few
D gene: -
V gene: TRBV20-1
J gene: TRBJ1-5
CDR3 protein: CSAIDRNQPQHF
CDR3 DNA: TGCAGTGCTATAGACAGGAATCAGCCCCAGCATTTT

clone size: few
D gene: -
V gene: TRBV25-1
J gene: TRBJ1-2
CDR3 protein: CASSEGPVYGYTF
CDR3 DNA: TGTGCCAGCAGTGAAGGTCCGGTTTATGGCTACACCTTC

clone size: -
D gene: TRBD2
V gene: TRBV27
J gene: TRBJ2-1
CDR3 protein: CASSLRGLAGHNEQFF
CDR3 DNA: TGTGCCAGCAGTTTGAGAGGACTAGCGGGTCACAATGAGCAGTTCTTC

clone size: -
D gene: -
V gene: TRBV29-1
J gene: TRBJ2-5
CDR3 protein: CSVAGSRKTQYF
CDR3 DNA: TGCAGCGTTGCGGGTAGCCGGAAGACCCAGTACTTC

clone size: -
D gene: TRBD1
V gene: TRBV7-6
J gene: TRBJ2-7
CDR3 protein: CASYYDRGPYEQYF
CDR3 DNA: TGTGCCAGCTACTACGACAGGGGCCCCTACGAGCAGTACTTC

clone size: many
D gene: TRBD2
V gene: TRBV4-2
J gene: TRBJ2-3
CDR3 protein: CASSQEGLAGTDTQYF
CDR3 DNA: TGTGCCAGCAGCCAAGAAGGCCTAGCGGGCACAGATACGCAGTATTTT

clone size: -
D gene: -
V gene: TRBV15
J gene: TRBJ1-2
CDR3 protein: CATSRETYGYTF
CDR3 DNA: TGTGCCACCAGCAGAGAGACCTATGGCTACACCTTC

clone size: many
D gene: TRBD1
V gene: TRBV5-1
J gene: TRBJ2-7
CDR3 protein: CASSRGQGPYEQYF
CDR3 DNA: TGCGCCAGCAGCCGAGGACAGGGACCCTACGAGCAGTACTTC

clone size: -
D gene: TRBD1
V gene: TRBV4-2
J gene: TRBJ2-7
CDR3 protein: CASSRARTGPLHEQYF
CDR3 DNA: TGTGCCAGCAGCCGAGCACGGACAGGGCCATTACATGAGCAGTACTTC

clone size: -
D gene: -
V gene: TRBV6-2/TRBV6-3
J gene: TRBJ2-1
CDR3 protein: CASSYSVASSYNEQFF
CDR3 DNA: TGTGCCAGCAGTTACTCGGTGGCCAGCTCCTACAATGAGCAGTTCTTC

clone size: -
D gene: TRBD2
V gene: TRBV7-8
J gene: TRBJ2-3
CDR3 protein: CASSPSLAGVVDTQYF
CDR3 DNA: TGTGCCAGCAGCCCGTCCCTAGCGGGGGTCGTAGATACGCAGTATTTT

clone size: -
D gene: -
V gene: TRBV20-1
J gene: TRBJ2-1
CDR3 protein: CSAEPAEGGVQFF
CDR3 DNA: TGCAGTGCGGAACCCGCAGAAGGGGGAGTGCAGTTCTTC

clone size: -
D gene: -
V gene: TRBV12-3/TRBV12-4
J gene: TRBJ2-3
CDR3 protein: CAGSDGRLRTDTQYF
CDR3 DNA: TGTGCCGGCAGTGATGGACGGTTAAGGACAGATACGCAGTATTTT

clone size: -
D gene: TRBD1
V gene: TRBV5-6
J gene: TRBJ2-1
CDR3 protein: CASSFTNRGDEQFF
CDR3 DNA: TGTGCCAGCAGCTTCACAAACAGGGGAGATGAGCAGTTCTTC

clone size: -
D gene: -
V gene: TRBV7-8
J gene: TRBJ2-7
CDR3 protein: CASSLALYSESHNEQYF
CDR3 DNA: TGTGCCAGCAGCTTAGCGCTGTACAGTGAGTCCCACAATGAGCAGTACTTC

clone size: -
D gene: -
V gene: TRBV24-1
J gene: TRBJ2-3
CDR3 protein: CATSLGGRGDTQYF
CDR3 DNA: TGTGCCACCAGTTTGGGGGGGCGCGGAGATACGCAGTATTTT

clone size: many
D gene: -
V gene: TRBV29-1
J gene: TRBJ2-3
CDR3 protein: CSEGDLDTQYF
CDR3 DNA: TGCAGCGAGGGGGACCTCGATACGCAGTATTTT

clone size: -
D gene: -
V gene: TRBV24-1
J gene: TRBJ2-3
CDR3 protein: CATSGAGPTDTQYF
CDR3 DNA: TGTGCCACCAGTGGGGCAGGCCCCACAGATACGCAGTATTTT

clone size: -
D gene: -
V gene: TRBV29-1
J gene: TRBJ2-5
CDR3 protein: CSVEGRLVRETQYF
CDR3 DNA: TGCAGCGTTGAAGGGAGACTAGTCCGGGAGACCCAGTACTTC

clone size: -
D gene: TRBD1
V gene: TRBV29-1
J gene: TRBJ2-3
CDR3 protein: CSVHRGLTDTQYF
CDR3 DNA: TGCAGCGTCCACAGGGGGCTCACAGATACGCAGTATTTT

clone size: few
D gene: TRBD2
V gene: TRBV12-3/TRBV12-4
J gene: TRBJ2-5
CDR3 protein: CASSLGGGQTQYF
CDR3 DNA: TGTGCCAGCAGTTTAGGCGGGGGACAGACCCAGTACTTC

clone size: few
D gene: -
V gene: TRBV20-1
J gene: TRBJ1-6
CDR3 protein: CSARDRQVRNSPLHF
CDR3 DNA: TGCAGTGCTAGAGATCGGCAGGTCCGCAATTCACCCCTCCACTTT

clone size: few
D gene: TRBD2
V gene: TRBV6-2/TRBV6-3
J gene: TRBJ2-7
CDR3 protein: CASSYSTGGPYEQYF
CDR3 DNA: TGTGCCAGCAGTTACTCGACGGGGGGGCCGTACGAGCAGTACTTC

clone size: -
D gene: TRBD1
V gene: TRBV19
J gene: TRBJ1-2
CDR3 protein: CASSIVGGQASLGYTF
CDR3 DNA: TGTGCCAGTAGTATAGTAGGAGGACAGGCCTCTTTAGGCTACACCTTC

clone size: few
D gene: -
V gene: TRBV2
J gene: TRBJ2-7
CDR3 protein: CASSEGLDLYNEQYF
CDR3 DNA: TGTGCCAGCAGTGAAGGGCTGGACCTCTACAATGAGCAGTACTTC

clone size: -
D gene: -
V gene: TRBV9
J gene: TRBJ1-4
CDR3 protein: CASSVGTVSGEKLFF
CDR3 DNA: TGTGCCAGCAGCGTAGGGACGGTGAGTGGAGAAAAACTGTTTTTT

clone size: -
D gene: TRBD1
V gene: TRBV5-1
J gene: TRBJ1-6
CDR3 protein: CASSTGTGDSPLHF
CDR3 DNA: TGCGCCAGCAGCACCGGGACAGGGGATTCACCCCTCCACTTT

clone size: -
D gene: -
V gene: TRBV11-1
J gene: TRBJ2-1
CDR3 protein: CASSSYLGNEQIF
CDR3 DNA: TGTGCCAGCAGCTCATACCTCGGCAATGAGCAGATCTTC

clone size: -
D gene: TRBD2
V gene: TRBV20-1
J gene: TRBJ2-2
CDR3 protein: CSARESSGQSGELFF
CDR3 DNA: TGCAGTGCTAGAGAGTCTAGCGGCCAATCCGGGGAGCTGTTTTTT